These T cell receptor beta chains were read from a single sample in a study of tumor-infiltrating lymphocytes in primary liver carcinoma. MiXCR was run by TCRdb on the multiplex PCR reads, yielding one entry per CDR3 protein. Among about 130,000 distinct CDR3 sequences listed, approximately 64% were seen once. Sequenced sample: liver tumor tissue from sampling region 3. These receptors all come from an older woman with primary liver carcinoma and hepatitis B virus infection. CDR3s include the opening cysteine and the closing phenylalanine or tryptophan. The order of the fields is CDR3 protein, CDR3 DNA, D gene, CDR3 length, clone size, V gene, J gene. A D gene is named only where the DNA matches it firmly. A row's size may be missing; if present it is once, few, many or a size class.

CASSIWGSGPYEQYF	TGTGCCAGCAGCATTTGGGGCAGCGGTCCCTACGAGCAGTACTTT	.	15	.	TRBV11-3	TRBJ2-7
CASSLDYSGEQFF	TGTGCCAGCAGCTTAGATTACAGCGGTGAGCAGTTCTTC	.	13	medium-sized	TRBV11-2	TRBJ2-1
CSARPHIQNTGELFF	TGCAGTGCTAGGCCTCATATACAAAATACCGGGGAGCTGTTTTTT	.	15	.	TRBV20-1	TRBJ2-2
CASSFAGAESSYNEQFF	TGTGCCAGCAGTTTCGCCGGGGCAGAGAGCTCCTACAATGAGCAGTTCTTC	.	17	few	TRBV28	TRBJ2-1
CASRQGYNEQFF	TGTGCCAGCAGACAGGGTTACAATGAGCAGTTCTTC	.	12	.	TRBV6-2/TRBV6-3	TRBJ2-1
CASSQVVAATGELFF	TGTGCCAGCAGCCAAGTTGTAGCAGCCACCGGGGAGCTGTTTTTT	.	15	medium-sized	TRBV4-2	TRBJ2-2
CTSSYNREPGNTIYF	TGTACCAGCAGTTACAACAGGGAACCTGGAAACACCATATATTTC	.	15	.	TRBV11-2	TRBJ1-3
CSVEVQQGSEQYF	TGCAGCGTTGAAGTCCAACAGGGTAGCGAGCAGTACTTC	.	13	.	TRBV29-1	TRBJ2-7
CSIRTGGRDQPQHF	TGCAGCATACGGACAGGGGGTCGGGATCAGCCCCAGCATTTT	TRBD1	14	many	TRBV29-1	TRBJ1-5
CASSPLEGRGGTETFF	TGTGCCAGCAGCCCATTGGAAGGTCGGGGGGGCACAGAAACTTTCTTT	.	16	.	TRBV4-2	TRBJ1-1
CASSLYGTGIYEQYF	TGCGCCAGCAGCTTGTATGGGACAGGGATCTACGAGCAGTACTTC	TRBD1	15	many	TRBV5-1	TRBJ2-7
CASSLKGPTGGNEQYF	TGTGCCAGCAGCTTAAAGGGGCCGACAGGGGGAAACGAGCAGTACTTC	TRBD1	16	few	TRBV7-8	TRBJ2-7
CASSSLDRGGTEAFF	TGTGCCAGCAGTTCTTTAGACAGGGGAGGCACTGAAGCTTTCTTT	TRBD1	15	many	TRBV28	TRBJ1-1
CASGFVSYGHTF	TGTGCCAGCGGTTTCGTTAGCTATGGCCACACCTTC	.	12	few	TRBV28	TRBJ1-2
CASSWSTRAGKSYEQYF	TGCGCCAGCAGCTGGTCCACAAGAGCGGGCAAGTCCTACGAGCAGTACTTC	.	17	few	TRBV5-1	TRBJ2-7
CASSLSRTENQSQHF	TGTGCCAGCAGTTTAAGTCGGACGGAAAATCAGTCCCAGCATTTT	.	15	.	TRBV12-3/TRBV12-4	TRBJ1-5
CACSLDSKGTQYF	TGTGCCTGCAGCTTAGATTCCAAGGGGACCCAGTACTTT	.	13	once	TRBV11-2	TRBJ2-5
CVRSKTGQEAPEEFF	TGTGTCAGGAGCAAAACCGGACAGGAGGCCCCTGAGGAGTTTTTT	TRBD1	15	.	TRBV6-2/TRBV6-3	TRBJ1-4
CASNGNTEAFF	TGCGCCAGCAACGGGAACACTGAAGCTTTCTTT	.	11	many	TRBV10-2	TRBJ1-1
CASGHGLGETQYF	TGTGCCAGCGGCCACGGACTAGGAGAAACCCAGTACTTC	TRBD2	13	.	TRBV11-2	TRBJ2-5
CASSSLRGVTGGLFF	TGTGCCAGTAGCTCCTTGCGGGGGGTTACCGGGGGGCTGTTTTTT	TRBD2	15	.	TRBV6-5	TRBJ2-2
CGSSPTVHGSTPDTQYF	TGTGGCAGCAGCCCAACAGTCCACGGTAGTACCCCTGATACGCAGTATTTT	.	17	.	TRBV7-9	TRBJ2-3
CASSPGPTNTEAFF	TGTGCCAGCAGTCCTGGCCCAACCAACACTGAAGCTTTCTTT	.	14	many	TRBV7-3	TRBJ1-1
CSAITLLSYEQYF	TGCAGTGCTATAACTCTACTCTCCTACGAGCAGTACTTC	.	13	.	TRBV20-1	TRBJ2-7
CASRAGRIYTF	TGTGCCAGCAGAGCCGGGCGTATCTACACCTTC	.	11	many	TRBV6-2/TRBV6-3	TRBJ1-2
CSVEDRSGSSYNEQFF	TGCAGCGTTGAAGATCGTAGCGGGAGCTCCTACAATGAGCAGTTCTTC	TRBD2	16	many	TRBV29-1	TRBJ2-1
CVSSRLIQGEVYEQYF	TGTGTCAGCAGCCGACTAATACAAGGTGAGGTCTACGAGCAGTACTTC	.	16	.	TRBV11-2	TRBJ2-7
CASTFTSRDVRPDTQYF	TGCGCCAGCACCTTCACCTCTAGGGATGTTAGGCCAGATACGCAGTATTTT	.	17	few	TRBV5-1	TRBJ2-3
CASNLGASLTGELFF	TGTGCCAGCAACTTAGGAGCAAGTCTTACCGGGGAGCTGTTTTTT	.	15	.	TRBV11-3	TRBJ2-2
CASIPAGRELVTGELFF	TGTGCCAGCATCCCTGCTGGCAGGGAGTTGGTTACCGGGGAGCTGTTTTTT	.	17	many	TRBV6-5	TRBJ2-2
CASSLVGQEKQYF	TGTGCCAGCAGCCTAGTCGGTCAAGAGAAACAGTACTTC	.	13	.	TRBV11-3	TRBJ2-5
CSVERGRRNTEAFF	TGCAGCGTTGAGAGGGGCCGGCGGAACACTGAAGCTTTCTTT	.	14	many	TRBV29-1	TRBJ1-1
CGVAGGQHYNELFF	TGCGGCGTTGCGGGGGGACAACATTACAATGAGCTGTTCTTC	TRBD2	14	.	TRBV29-1	TRBJ2-1